The rows below give T cell receptor beta chains drawn from one sample of a study of blood T cell repertoires in COVID-19. Measured with immunoSEQ multiplex PCR; TCRdb has only the in-frame clones, and not every one. The table lists a few hundred thousand clones, under 90% of them singletons. Sequencing used PBMCs or T cells enriched from blood (not recorded which). Receptors originate from a woman aged 50 to 60 who had been exposed to COVID-19. Each CDR3 is given with its conserved first and last residue. D genes are given only for firm matches. Some rows mark clone size as missing; the rest say once, few, many or name a class of expanded clone.

CDR3 protein: CSVEDPSGVETQYF
CDR3 DNA: TGCAGCGTTGAAGATCCTAGCGGGGTCGAGACCCAGTACTTC
clone size: -
D gene: TRBD2
J gene: TRBJ2-5
V gene: TRBV29-1

CDR3 protein: CASSSQGGTDTQYF
CDR3 DNA: TGTGCCAGTAGTTCACAGGGTGGCACAGATACGCAGTATTTT
clone size: -
D gene: -
J gene: TRBJ2-3
V gene: TRBV19

CDR3 protein: CASTIYRDRRTEAFF
CDR3 DNA: TGTGCCAGCACCATTTACAGGGATCGGAGAACTGAAGCTTTCTTT
clone size: -
D gene: -
J gene: TRBJ1-1
V gene: TRBV11-1

CDR3 protein: CASNQGQGFSNQPQHF
CDR3 DNA: TGTGCCAGCAATCAGGGACAGGGATTTAGCAATCAGCCCCAGCATTTT
clone size: -
D gene: TRBD1
J gene: TRBJ1-5
V gene: TRBV2

CDR3 protein: CASSPTLAGGPLNEQFF
CDR3 DNA: TGCGCCAGCAGCCCAACACTAGCGGGGGGGCCCTTGAATGAGCAGTTCTTC
clone size: -
D gene: TRBD2
J gene: TRBJ2-1
V gene: TRBV4-1

CDR3 protein: CASSLGQGNSPLHF
CDR3 DNA: TGTGCCAGCAGCCTGGGGCAGGGGAACTCACCCCTCCACTTT
clone size: -
D gene: -
J gene: TRBJ1-6
V gene: TRBV28

CDR3 protein: CASSRLPTSGTGELFF
CDR3 DNA: TGTGCCAGCAGCCGCCTCCCCACTAGCGGCACCGGGGAGCTGTTTTTT
clone size: once
D gene: TRBD2
J gene: TRBJ2-2
V gene: TRBV3-1/TRBV3-2

CDR3 protein: CASSPQGLNEQFF
CDR3 DNA: TGTGCCAGCAGCCCTCAGGGACTTAATGAGCAGTTCTTC
clone size: -
D gene: -
J gene: TRBJ2-1
V gene: TRBV12-3/TRBV12-4

CDR3 protein: CASSSGQTYTGELFF
CDR3 DNA: TGTGCCAGCAGTTCAGGACAGACGTACACCGGGGAGCTGTTTTTT
clone size: -
D gene: -
J gene: TRBJ2-2
V gene: TRBV28

CDR3 protein: CASSLPGKNTGELFF
CDR3 DNA: TGTGCCAGCAGCTTGCCAGGAAAAAACACCGGGGAGCTGTTTTTT
clone size: -
D gene: -
J gene: TRBJ2-2
V gene: TRBV5-6

CDR3 protein: CASSLNSGTGYSAGELFF
CDR3 DNA: TGTGCCAGCAGCCTAAATTCCGGGACAGGGTATTCGGCCGGGGAGCTGTTTTTT
clone size: -
D gene: TRBD1
J gene: TRBJ2-2
V gene: TRBV7-6

CDR3 protein: CASSPPGQGPTGLFF
CDR3 DNA: TGTGCCAGTAGTCCTCCGGGACAGGGGCCGACCGGGCTGTTTTTT
clone size: -
D gene: TRBD1
J gene: TRBJ2-2
V gene: TRBV19

CDR3 protein: CASRSITKDTQYF
CDR3 DNA: TGTGCCAGCAGAAGTATAACTAAAGATACGCAGTATTTT
clone size: -
D gene: -
J gene: TRBJ2-3
V gene: TRBV27

CDR3 protein: CASGQGAGYFSPLHF
CDR3 DNA: TGTGCCAGCGGACAGGGGGCCGGGTATTTTTCACCCCTCCACTTT
clone size: -
D gene: TRBD1
J gene: TRBJ1-6
V gene: TRBV6-5

CDR3 protein: CASTTTGQPRDEQYF
CDR3 DNA: TGTGCCAGCACCACAACTGGACAGCCCCGGGACGAGCAGTACTTC
clone size: -
D gene: -
J gene: TRBJ2-7
V gene: TRBV7-2

CDR3 protein: CASSGRQGRRYEQYF
CDR3 DNA: TGTGCCAGCAGTGGTAGACAGGGCCGCCGATACGAGCAGTACTTC
clone size: -
D gene: TRBD1
J gene: TRBJ2-7
V gene: TRBV27

CDR3 protein: CASRDGGAQTQYF
CDR3 DNA: TGTGCCAGCAGGGACGGGGGGGCGCAGACCCAGTACTTC
clone size: -
D gene: TRBD2
J gene: TRBJ2-5
V gene: TRBV3-1/TRBV3-2

CDR3 protein: CASSLVGLGEKLFF
CDR3 DNA: TGTGCCAGCAGCTTAGTTGGGCTTGGGGAAAAACTGTTTTTT
clone size: -
D gene: -
J gene: TRBJ1-4
V gene: TRBV7-9

CDR3 protein: CATAGSSLSNQPQHF
CDR3 DNA: TGTGCCACCGCAGGGTCCTCCCTTAGCAATCAGCCCCAGCATTTT
clone size: -
D gene: -
J gene: TRBJ1-5
V gene: TRBV28

CDR3 protein: CSVSTGTGTSEQYF
CDR3 DNA: TGCAGCGTGAGTACCGGGACAGGGACATCCGAGCAGTACTTC
clone size: once
D gene: TRBD1
J gene: TRBJ2-7
V gene: TRBV29-1

CDR3 protein: CASSQPGHLVSYEQYF
CDR3 DNA: TGTGCCAGCAGCCAACCGGGACACCTCGTCTCCTACGAGCAGTACTTC
clone size: -
D gene: -
J gene: TRBJ2-7
V gene: TRBV4-2

CDR3 protein: CATNQREGKLLAKNIQYF
CDR3 DNA: TGTGCCACCAATCAGCGGGAAGGGAAACTTTTAGCCAAAAACATTCAGTACTTC
clone size: -
D gene: TRBD2
J gene: TRBJ2-4
V gene: TRBV24-1

CDR3 protein: CASSSWTSGAEETQYF
CDR3 DNA: TGTGCCAGCAGTTCCTGGACTAGCGGAGCAGAAGAGACCCAGTACTTC
clone size: -
D gene: TRBD2
J gene: TRBJ2-5
V gene: TRBV28

CDR3 protein: CASSFPDRSEQFF
CDR3 DNA: TGTGCCAGCAGTTTTCCAGATCGGAGTGAGCAGTTCTTC
clone size: -
D gene: -
J gene: TRBJ2-1
V gene: TRBV27

CDR3 protein: CASREDSQETQYF
CDR3 DNA: TGTGCCAGCAGAGAGGACAGTCAAGAGACCCAGTACTTC
clone size: -
D gene: -
J gene: TRBJ2-5
V gene: TRBV28

CDR3 protein: CASRSTGIEAFF
CDR3 DNA: TGTGCCAGCAGGAGCACAGGGATTGAAGCTTTCTTT
clone size: -
D gene: -
J gene: TRBJ1-1
V gene: TRBV6-5

CDR3 protein: CASSLAGLAGGTTNEQFF
CDR3 DNA: TGCGCCAGCAGCTTGGCGGGACTAGCGGGGGGCACTACCAATGAGCAGTTCTTC
clone size: -
D gene: TRBD2
J gene: TRBJ2-1
V gene: TRBV5-1

CDR3 protein: CASSFLKLGGGYTF
CDR3 DNA: TGTGCCAGCAGCTTTTTGAAACTCGGGGGTGGCTACACCTTC
clone size: -
D gene: -
J gene: TRBJ1-2
V gene: TRBV5-6

CDR3 protein: CASSIAGAREQYF
CDR3 DNA: TGTGCCAGTAGTATAGCAGGGGCGAGGGAGCAGTACTTC
clone size: -
D gene: -
J gene: TRBJ2-7
V gene: TRBV19

CDR3 protein: CASSLALAGGPPQYF
CDR3 DNA: TGTGCCAGCAGCTTAGCACTAGCGGGGGGGCCTCCGCAGTATTTT
clone size: -
D gene: TRBD2
J gene: TRBJ2-3
V gene: TRBV7-2

CDR3 protein: CASSPDSNTGELFF
CDR3 DNA: TGTGCCAGCTCACCGGACAGTAACACCGGGGAGCTGTTTTTT
clone size: -
D gene: -
J gene: TRBJ2-2
V gene: TRBV18

CDR3 protein: CATSGRGQPQHF
CDR3 DNA: TGTGCCACCAGCGGCAGGGGTCAGCCCCAGCATTTT
clone size: -
D gene: -
J gene: TRBJ1-5
V gene: TRBV24-1

CDR3 protein: CASSPVSSTLIIGNTIYF
CDR3 DNA: TGTGCCAGCTCACCGGTTTCTAGTACCCTTATTATTGGAAACACCATATATTTT
clone size: -
D gene: -
J gene: TRBJ1-3
V gene: TRBV18

CDR3 protein: CASSLDRGSGYNEQFF
CDR3 DNA: TGTGCCAGCAGCTTAGATAGGGGCTCGGGCTACAATGAGCAGTTCTTC
clone size: -
D gene: -
J gene: TRBJ2-1
V gene: TRBV7-2

CDR3 protein: CARSRKLTEAFF
CDR3 DNA: TGTGCCAGGTCGAGGAAGCTGACTGAAGCTTTCTTT
clone size: -
D gene: -
J gene: TRBJ1-1
V gene: TRBV2

CDR3 protein: CASSLGQFYGYTF
CDR3 DNA: TGTGCCAGCAGCTTGGGACAGTTCTATGGCTACACCTTC
clone size: -
D gene: TRBD1
J gene: TRBJ1-2
V gene: TRBV11-2

CDR3 protein: CASSREGGEQFF
CDR3 DNA: TGTGCCAGCAGTCGGGAGGGGGGTGAGCAGTTCTTC
clone size: -
D gene: TRBD2
J gene: TRBJ2-1
V gene: TRBV2

CDR3 protein: CASSFYRSYNQPQHF
CDR3 DNA: TGTGCCAGCAGCTTCTATCGAAGTTACAATCAGCCCCAGCATTTT
clone size: -
D gene: -
J gene: TRBJ1-5
V gene: TRBV5-8

CDR3 protein: CASSGTAVREQYF
CDR3 DNA: TGTGCCAGCAGCGGGACTGCGGTACGTGAGCAGTACTTC
clone size: few
D gene: -
J gene: TRBJ2-7
V gene: TRBV27

CDR3 protein: CASSLSGGGSYNEQFF
CDR3 DNA: TGCGCCAGCAGCTTGTCTGGCGGGGGCTCCTACAATGAGCAGTTCTTC
clone size: -
D gene: TRBD2
J gene: TRBJ2-1
V gene: TRBV5-1

CDR3 protein: CASSPQLTGYSYGYTF
CDR3 DNA: TGTGCCAGCAGCCCCCAGCTGACAGGGTACAGCTATGGCTACACCTTC
clone size: -
D gene: TRBD1
J gene: TRBJ1-2
V gene: TRBV7-2

CDR3 protein: CASRKGTGTGLNQPQHF
CDR3 DNA: TGCGCCAGCAGAAAAGGAACCGGGACAGGCCTCAATCAGCCCCAGCATTTT
clone size: -
D gene: TRBD1
J gene: TRBJ1-5
V gene: TRBV10-1

CDR3 protein: CASSQVEGNTEAFF
CDR3 DNA: TGTGCCAGCAGCCAAGTGGAGGGAAACACTGAAGCTTTCTTT
clone size: -
D gene: -
J gene: TRBJ1-1
V gene: TRBV3-1/TRBV3-2

CDR3 protein: CASSYQGYEQYF
CDR3 DNA: TGTGCCAGCAGTTATCAGGGTTACGAGCAGTACTTC
clone size: -
D gene: -
J gene: TRBJ2-7
V gene: TRBV12-3/TRBV12-4

CDR3 protein: CASSGTGTGPEKLFF
CDR3 DNA: TGCGCCAGCAGCGGAACCGGGACAGGCCCTGAAAAACTGTTTTTT
clone size: -
D gene: TRBD1
J gene: TRBJ1-4
V gene: TRBV5-1

CDR3 protein: CASSPGAWETQYF
CDR3 DNA: TGTGCCAGTAGTCCTGGGGCGTGGGAGACCCAGTACTTC
clone size: -
D gene: -
J gene: TRBJ2-5
V gene: TRBV19

CDR3 protein: CASSLDRVKGTDTQYF
CDR3 DNA: TGTGCCAGCAGCTTAGACAGGGTGAAAGGCACAGATACGCAGTATTTT
clone size: -
D gene: -
J gene: TRBJ2-3
V gene: TRBV7-2

CDR3 protein: CASSPTHGSYNEQFF
CDR3 DNA: TGCGCCAGCAGCCCTACTCACGGCTCCTACAATGAGCAGTTCTTC
clone size: -
D gene: -
J gene: TRBJ2-1
V gene: TRBV5-1

CDR3 protein: CASSPPTADHYEQYF
CDR3 DNA: TGTGCCAGCTCACCACCAACAGCAGATCACTACGAGCAGTACTTC
clone size: -
D gene: -
J gene: TRBJ2-7
V gene: TRBV18

CDR3 protein: CASGGKDRVNEQYF
CDR3 DNA: TGTGCCAGCGGGGGGAAGGACAGGGTTAACGAGCAGTACTTC
clone size: -
D gene: TRBD1
J gene: TRBJ2-7
V gene: TRBV2